This T cell receptor beta chain was sequenced in a study of cytomegalovirus exposure and HLA in healthy donors. Overall study results and limits: In a later analysis, at a false discovery rate of 0.05, 15,000 to 20,000 TCR beta sequences were associated with HLA alleles. The records held CMV serostatus as the only immune exposure information.

PCR used 60 Vbeta primers and 13 Jbeta primers. Repertoires were generated with immunoSEQ multiplex PCR, while TCRdb's copy carries only in-frame clones and drops some. This sample has approximately 170,000 clones, with roughly 81% found just once. Trimming took off 4 bases at V and 10 bases at J, with 14 bases between the two ends. Germline loops: CDR1 SEHNR, CDR2 FQNEAQ (reference sequence). This CDR3 comprises 13 residues. Concerning this clone: The antigen remains undetermined.

Sequencing input: PBMCs. This receptor was obtained from a woman aged 30 to 39 in good health and CMV-seropositive. The chain recombines TRBV7-9 with TRBJ2-1; D is unresolved. CDR3 DNA sequence: TGTGCCAGCAGCTCCCCCTCCCGGGTCGAGCAGTTCTTC. Translating it yields CASSSPSRVEQFF.